This T cell receptor beta chain was sequenced in a study of T cell repertoires in cytomegalovirus infection. Study details: Public TCR beta signature analysis indicated the presence of both CMV infection and matching HLA type.

As for this clonotype: The antigen is not known.

TCRdb re-derived calls from the reads in MiXCR, one entry per CDR3 protein. The sample shows a few hundred thousand distinct CDR3 sequences, 20% to 25% of them seen only once. Germline CDR1 reads ENHRY; CDR2 reads SYGVKD. The CDR3 runs 15 residues. V was clipped by 3 bases and J by 8 bases; unmatched bases: 12. J is TRBJ1-2 and V is TRBV10-3; 7 nucleotides align to TRBD1. Sample: cultured PBMCs, taken from culture after CMV antigen stimulation. This TCR derives from a human donor in good health (CMV status not recorded). Some clones in this sample may be carry-over from other donors' samples. The CDR3, as DNA: TGTGCCATCAGTGATAATCCGGACAGGCTCTTGGGCTACACCTTC. Translation gives CAISDNPDRLLGYTF.